The clone carrying this T cell receptor (beta chain) occurred many times. The antigen is unknown. From the 5' RACE reads, TCRdb called clonotypes with MiXCR, one entry per CDR3 protein. The data contain 600,000 to 800,000 distinct CDR3 sequences, 21% of them singletons. Trimming left V 0 bases short and J 9 bases short, with 10 bases between. The CDR3 runs 14 residues. CDR1 is SGHRS, CDR2 YFSETQ, per germline. The sample is drawn from a study of identical twins. Findings and caveats of the study: A lower insertion count was a feature of abundant cord blood beta clonotypes, with no such feature in memory repertoires.

These same records also appear under a second study, on T cells expressing NK-cell markers. According to that study: Sequencing of TCR beta repertoires drew on sorted CD3+CD56+NKG2C+, CD3+CD56+NKG2C- and CD3+CD56-NKG2C+ T cells. NKG2C+ dominant clonotypes from 5 to 7 donors made up about 1.0-7.5% of CD8+ T cells.

Sequencing input: PBMCs. The receptor was derived from a woman aged 18-29 years in good health. The rearrangement links TRBV5-1 to TRBJ1-6; D might be TRBD1 (5 bases). The CDR3 coding sequence is TGCGCCAGCAGCTTGGAGGGGTTTGGTTCACCCCTCCACTTT. Translating gives CASSLEGFGSPLHF.